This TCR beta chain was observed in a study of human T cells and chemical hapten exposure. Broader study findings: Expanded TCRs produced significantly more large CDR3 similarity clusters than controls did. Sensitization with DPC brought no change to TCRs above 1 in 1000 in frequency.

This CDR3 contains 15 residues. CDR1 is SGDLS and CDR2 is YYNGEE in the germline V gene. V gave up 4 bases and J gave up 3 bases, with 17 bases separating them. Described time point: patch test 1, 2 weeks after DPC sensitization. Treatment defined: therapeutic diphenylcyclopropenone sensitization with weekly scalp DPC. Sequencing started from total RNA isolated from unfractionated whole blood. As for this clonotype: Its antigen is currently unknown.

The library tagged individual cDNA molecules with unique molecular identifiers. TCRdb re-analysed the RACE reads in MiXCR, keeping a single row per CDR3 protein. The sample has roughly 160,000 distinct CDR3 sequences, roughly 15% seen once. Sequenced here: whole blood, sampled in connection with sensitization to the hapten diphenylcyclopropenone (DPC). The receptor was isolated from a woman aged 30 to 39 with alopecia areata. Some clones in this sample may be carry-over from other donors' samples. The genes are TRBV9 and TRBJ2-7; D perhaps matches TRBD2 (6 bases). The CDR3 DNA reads TGTGCCAGCAGCCCACGGTTTGCGGGAAACTACGAGCAGTACTTC. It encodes CASSPRFAGNYEQYF.